The sequence of this T cell receptor (beta chain) was determined in a study of blood T cell repertoires in COVID-19. Trimming pared 4 bases from V and 8 bases from J, leaving 15 bases between. The CDR3 extends over 13 amino acids. Germline V lookup: CDR1 SGHRS, CDR2 YFSETQ. This clone was seen a few times. The method was immunoSEQ multiplex PCR; TCRdb's version includes in-frame clones alone and lacks a portion of them. The table has around 180,000 clones, under 85% seen once. Sequencing was done on a sample of peripheral blood. This TCR was recovered from a human donor in a cohort sampled during active COVID-19. V and J are TRBV5-1 and TRBJ1-2, with TRBD1 as a possible D gene (6 bases). In nucleotides, the CDR3 is TGCGCCAGCAGCCCTGGGGGGGCGCAAGGCTACACCTTC. Protein: CASSPGGAQGYTF.